The present TCR beta chain was sequenced within a study of blood T cell repertoires in COVID-19. Study in general: T cells, B-cell-depleted T cells, or PBMCs supplied cDNA or gDNA.

Germline V gene data show CDR1 as SNHLY and CDR2 as FYNNEI. Trimming pared 6 bases from V and 5 bases from J, leaving 13 bases between. This CDR3 region has 13 residues. This clone was seen only once. Authors' methods: Amplification from reference gene primers served as the basis for estimated nucleated cell counts. Libraries were prepared by immunoSEQ multiplex PCR; TCRdb keeps only in-frame clonotypes and omits some of them. V and J calls plus clone size are reproduced from that table; the DNA served to infer D and trimming. The table lists 450,000 or so clones, 89% of them singletons. The sequencing input was peripheral blood. The TCR was taken from a man aged 18 to 29 with COVID-19, enrolled during active disease. The chain employs TRBV2 and TRBJ2-5; D remains unclear. Written as DNA, the CDR3 is TGTGCCAGCAGCCCCGCCAAGCGTGAGACCCAGTACTTC. This sequence encodes CASSPAKRETQYF.